These 19 T cell receptor beta chains share one sample of origin, sequenced in a study of cytomegalovirus exposure and HLA in healthy donors. It was with 60 Vbeta and 13 Jbeta primers that the PCR ran. Using immunoSEQ multiplex PCR, the repertoire was profiled, and TCRdb retains in-frame clones only, with some absent. The sample includes roughly 130,000 clones, approximately 8.7% of them seen just once. Material for sequencing was PBMCs. The receptors come from a man in his forties in good health and CMV-seronegative.

The rearrangement uses TRBV4-2 and TRBJ2-1; the match to TRBD2 covers 8 bases. The trim removed 0 bases at V and 5 bases at J, leaving 3 bases unmatched. Germline V gene sequence: CDR1 LGHNA, CDR2 YNFKEQ. The CDR3 has 15 amino acids. The CDR3 loop is CASSQDGGAHNEQFF. The CDR3 region has the DNA TGTGCCAGCAGCCAAGACGGGGGGGCCCACAATGAGCAGTTCTTC.

The table lists this clone with a few counts. The chain combines TRBV4-2 with TRBJ1-4, with TRBD1 matching 7 bases. The CDR3 is made up of 15 amino acids. Germline V lookup: CDR1 LGHNA, CDR2 YNFKEQ. Trimming took 0 bases from V and 7 from J; bases not matched to a gene: 5. The CDR3, as DNA: TGTGCCAGCAGCCAAGAATACAGGGGAGGTGAAAAACTGTTTTTT. Amino acid sequence: CASSQEYRGGEKLFF.

This chain joins TRBV9 and TRBJ2-7; 10 bases match TRBD2. The CDR3 has 16 residues. CDR1 is SGDLS and CDR2 is YYNGEE in the germline V gene. The junction had 7 bases not matched to a gene; V was cut back by 4 bases and J by 0 bases. Here the CDR3 DNA reads TGTGCCAGCAGCCCGAGCGGGGGGGCCAGCTCCTACGAGCAGTACTTC. Amino acid sequence: CASSPSGGASSYEQYF.

The sample holds a few counts of this clone. This chain uses TRBV7-8 with TRBJ1-6; D may be TRBD1 (5 bases). CDR1 SGHVS and CDR2 FQNEAQ come from the germline V gene. The CDR3 has 18 residues. V gave up 2 bases and J gave up 0 bases, with 14 bases separating them. Here the CDR3 reads CASSLLVGRSSYNSPLHF. In DNA, the CDR3 is TGTGCCAGCAGCTTACTGGTGGGGCGAAGCTCCTATAATTCACCCCTCCACTTT.

V and J are TRBV30 and TRBJ1-1, with D possibly matching TRBD1 (6 bases). V lost 3 bases to trimming and J lost 0 bases, with 14 bases between them. The length of the CDR3 is 15 residues. Germline V gene sequence: CDR1 GTSNPN, CDR2 SVGIG (reference sequence). The CDR3 DNA reads TGTGCCTGGAGGCGGACAGAGGGAATGAACACTGAAGCTTTCTTT. Its translation: CAWRRTEGMNTEAFF.

V and J are TRBV7-2 and TRBJ2-3, with 9 bases identical to TRBD2. The CDR3 spans 18 residues. V was clipped by 1 base and J by 0 bases; unmatched bases: 8. Germline V gene data show CDR1 as SGHTA and CDR2 as FQGNSA. The CDR3 loop reads CASSLVGGGAASTDTQYF. The CDR3 DNA follows: TGTGCCAGCAGCTTAGTGGGCGGGGGGGCCGCTAGCACAGATACGCAGTATTTT.

The V call is TRBV28, the J call TRBJ1-2; D is possibly TRBD1 (6 bases). Germline CDR1 is MDHEN and CDR2 is SYDVKM. Between the trimmed V and J ends, which lost 7 bases and 3 bases, there was a span of 21 bases. CDR3 size: 16 residues. The CDR3 here is CASKSGGPQADYGYTF. The CDR3, as DNA: TGTGCCAGCAAGTCCGGGGGGCCACAAGCCGACTATGGCTACACCTTC.

This clone was seen only a few times. The rearrangement joins TRBV18 to TRBJ1-3, with 7 bases identical to TRBD1. The V segment lost 6 bases and the J segment 0 bases; nucleotides outside the gene matches: 5. This CDR3 is built from 15 residues. Germline CDR1 and CDR2: KGHSH and LQKENI. In DNA form, the CDR3 reads TGTGCCAGCTCCCCGGGACAGAGCTCTGGAAACACCATATATTTT. It codes for CASSPGQSSGNTIYF.

This clone was detected a few times. The V gene is TRBV18, the J gene TRBJ1-1; 7 nucleotides line up with TRBD1. This CDR3 region has 14 residues. Germline V gene lookup returns CDR1 KGHSH and CDR2 LQKENI. The junction had 7 bases not matched to a gene; V was cut back by 2 bases and J by 7 bases. In DNA, the CDR3 is TGTGCCAGCTCACCAAGCAGGGGGTGGAATGAAGCTTTCTTT. Encoded protein: CASSPSRGWNEAFF.

The sample holds a few counts of this clone. The gene calls are TRBV5-1 and TRBJ1-4, with D uncertain. The CDR3 contains 15 residues. Germline V gene sequence: CDR1 SGHRS, CDR2 YFSETQ. The V end lost 4 bases, the J end lost 0 bases, and 10 bases lay between the germline ends. The DNA of the CDR3 is TGCGCCAGCAGCCCGCGGGCAGCAACTAATGAAAAACTGTTTTTT. Amino acids: CASSPRAATNEKLFF.

In this sample, this clone turned up a few times. The V and J genes are TRBV6-5 and TRBJ2-3; 7 bases map to TRBD1. The CDR3 is 14 residues long. Germline V gene lookup returns CDR1 MNHEY and CDR2 SVGAGI. Trimming took 5 bases from V and 4 from J; bases not matched to a gene: 6. CDR3 DNA sequence: TGTGCCAGCAGTGGGTTACAGGGGCCAGATACGCAGTATTTT. This gives the protein CASSGLQGPDTQYF.

This clone has only a few counts. This sequence joins TRBV28 and TRBJ2-1; D not certain. V was cut by 2 bases and J by 6 bases, with 5 bases left in between. The germline gives CDR1 MDHEN, CDR2 SYDVKM. The CDR3 is 12 residues long. Written as DNA, the CDR3 is TGTGCCAGCAGTTTAACTATCAATGAGCAGTTCTTC. It translates to CASSLTINEQFF. The entire variable domain, with the rest obtained from reference TRBV28 and TRBJ2-1, is as follows: DVKVTQSSRYLVKRTGEKVFLECVQDMDHENMFWYRQDPGLGLRLIYFSYDVKMKEKGDIPEGYSVSREKKERFSLILESASTNQTSMYLCASSLTINEQFFGPGTRLTVL.

The rearrangement uses TRBV9 and TRBJ2-2, with TRBD2 matching over 7 bases. The CDR3 totals 16 residues. CDR1 is SGDLS, CDR2 YYNGEE, per germline. Trimming cost V 2 bases and J 0 bases; bases outside gene matches: 4. The CDR3 DNA sequence: TGTGCCAGCAGCGTCGGAGCGGGGTCGAACACCGGGGAGCTGTTTTTT. Its protein product is CASSVGAGSNTGELFF.

This clone has more than one count but fewer than ten. Within the sample, other DNA sequences also encode this same CDR3. The chain combines TRBV2 with TRBJ1-5, with D possibly TRBD1 on 5 matching bases. The germline CDR1 and CDR2 sequences are SNHLY and FYNNEI. Between the trimmed V and J ends, which lost 4 bases and 5 bases, there was a span of 9 bases. This CDR3 region has 13 residues. CDR3 in amino acids: CASSVKGDQPQHF. The CDR3 DNA is TGTGCCAGCAGTGTAAAAGGGGATCAGCCCCAGCATTTT.

The rearrangement uses TRBV9 and TRBJ2-1; 11 bases fit TRBD2. The J segment lost 9 bases and the V segment lost 4 bases, leaving 12 bases of the junction unmatched. In germline, CDR1 is SGDLS, CDR2 YYNGEE. The CDR3 runs 16 residues. The CDR3 nucleotides are TGTGCCAGCAGCCCCGGGGTAGCGGGGGGGCATGGTGAGCAGTTCTTC. Its protein product is CASSPGVAGGHGEQFF. Filled out from reference TRBV9 and TRBJ2-1, the complete variable domain reads DSGVTQTPKHLITATGQRVTLRCSPRSGDLSVYWYQQSLDQGLQFLIQYYNGEERAKGNILERFSAQQFPDLHSELNLSSLELGDSALYFCASSPGVAGGHGEQFFGPGTRLTVL.

A few counts support this clone. The chain joins TRBV14 to TRBJ2-7; 8 bases are shared with TRBD1. Trimming took 4 bases from V and 3 from J; bases not matched to a gene: 2. Germline CDR1 reads SGHDN; CDR2 reads FVKESK. The CDR3 is made up of 13 amino acids. CDR3 in DNA: TGTGCCAGCAGCCTCGGGACAGGCTACGAGCAGTACTTC. It is translated as CASSLGTGYEQYF.

This clone was observed a handful of times. This chain joins TRBV5-1 and TRBJ2-3; 8 bases are a match to TRBD2. J was trimmed by 2 bases and V by 5 bases; bases with no gene match: 4. CDR3 length equals 14 residues. CDR1 SGHRS and CDR2 YFSETQ come from the germline V gene. CDR3 nucleotide sequence: TGCGCCAGCAGACGGGGGGGCTCCACAGATACGCAGTATTTT. It encodes CASRRGGSTDTQYF.

The sample holds a few counts of this clone. V usage is TRBV2 and J usage is TRBJ2-5; D gene unclear. CDR1 is SNHLY and CDR2 is FYNNEI in the germline V gene. This CDR3 has 15 residues. The V and J ends lost 6 bases and 4 bases respectively, with 18 bases between them. The CDR3 spells CASRSGSPGGETQYF. The CDR3 coding sequence is TGTGCCAGCAGATCCGGGTCCCCCGGTGGAGAGACCCAGTACTTC.

This clone was seen only a few times. The rearrangement joins TRBV9 to TRBJ2-7; TRBD2 aligns across 9 bases. V gave up 1 base and J gave up 1 base; unmatched junction bases: 6. The germline CDR1 and CDR2 sequences are SGDLS and YYNGEE. The CDR3 consists of 16 residues. The CDR3 protein is CASSVRAGGTSYEQYF. DNA for the CDR3: TGTGCCAGCAGCGTACGAGCGGGGGGCACGTCCTACGAGCAGTACTTC.